Presented here are 15 T cell receptor beta chains from one specimen sequenced in a study of molecular identifiers for immune sequencing clone quantification. MiXCR, run by TCRdb on the PCR reads, gives a single entry per CDR3 protein. The table lists about 510,000 distinct CDR3 sequences, under 30% of them singletons. The sample was naive CD8+ T cells from blood, with Jurkat cell RNA spiked in. Subset: FACS-sorted CD8+CD4-CCR7+CD45RA+ naive T cells. The receptors originated from a human donor in good health. Some libraries in this study had Jurkat cell RNA spiked in.

This clonotype was picked up a small number of times. The rearrangement links TRBV28 to TRBJ2-7; D may correspond to TRBD1 or TRBD2 (7 bases each). The CDR3 is 13 amino acids. Looked up from germline, CDR1 is MDHEN and CDR2 is SYDVKM. The V and J ends lost 5 bases and 6 bases respectively, with 14 bases between them. The CDR3 protein is CASSTPGGGEQYF. The CDR3 DNA reads TGTGCCAGCAGTACCCCAGGGGGGGGCGAGCAGTACTTC.

This CDR3 reads CASSRDGATFF. The DNA for the CDR3 is TGTGCCAGCAGCCGGGACGGAGCGACTTTCTTT. The chain employs TRBV5-3 and TRBJ1-1; TRBD1 is a possible D gene (5 bases). TRBV5-3 is placed among ORFs of uncertain function. The CDR3 contains 11 residues. Trimming removed 8 bases at V and 12 bases at J, with 17 bases between.

This clonotype was counted between two and nine times. Since the CDR3 does not end with the conserved phenylalanine or tryptophan, this likely comes from a read error. The chain links TRBV6-5 to TRBJ1-6; unclear D gene. The V end lost 5 bases, the J end lost 10 bases, and 9 bases lay between the germline ends. Germline loops: CDR1 MNHEY, CDR2 SVGAGI. This CDR3 is built from 12 residues. The CDR3 DNA reads as TGTGCCAGCAGTACGCAGAGGTCACCCCTCCACGTT. Protein: CASSTQRSPLHV.

Concerning this clonotype itself: An end of the junction does not agree with germline; a read error may underlie this. The chain has TRBV30 and TRBJ2-7, with 11 bases identical to TRBD2. The CDR3 runs 16 residues. The V gene's germline CDR1 is GTSNPN and CDR2 SVGIG (reference sequence). The CDR3, as DNA: TGTGCCTGGAGCGGACTAGCGGGCCCCCGCACCTCCGAGCAATACTTC. This sequence encodes CAWSGLAGPRTSEQYF.

This clonotype turned up a few times. The chain links TRBV19 to TRBJ1-2; 7 nucleotides line up with TRBD1. With V trimmed by 2 bases and J by 5 bases, 11 bases remained unmatched. This CDR3 comprises 16 residues. Germline CDR1 is LNHDA and CDR2 is SQIVND (reference sequence). The CDR3 coding sequence is TGTGCCAGTAGTATACCCGGGACAGCAACACCATATGGCTACACCTTC. It is translated as CASSIPGTATPYGYTF.

The J gene is TRBJ2-7, the V gene TRBV6-2 or TRBV6-3, with 7 positions matching TRBD1. The CDR3 extends over 16 amino acids. The germline CDR1 and CDR2 sequences are MNHEY and SVGEGT. V dropped 0 bases and J dropped 3; count of bases not matched to a gene: 8. The CDR3 spells CASSYSTGMSFYEQYF. In DNA, the CDR3 is TGTGCCAGCAGTTACTCGACAGGGATGTCGTTCTACGAGCAGTACTTC.

This clonotype was observed a few times. The chain employs TRBV5-1 and TRBJ2-3; 11 bases fit TRBD2. The V gene end was trimmed by 4 bases and the J gene end by 2 bases; junction bases not matched to a gene: 18. CDR3 size: 20 residues. Germline values: CDR1 SGHRS, CDR2 YFSETQ. The CDR3 protein is CASSLVIAPSGRSNTDTQYF. The CDR3 nucleotides read TGCGCCAGCAGCCTCGTAATCGCCCCTAGCGGGAGGTCGAACACAGATACGCAGTATTTT.

On this clonotype: This CDR3 is missing its conserved last phenylalanine or tryptophan, likely due to a read error. This chain joins TRBV28 and TRBJ1-1; tentative D call: TRBD1 (5 bases). The CDR3 consists of 14 residues. CDR1 and CDR2 from the germline V gene are MDHEN and SYDVKM. Trimming took 2 bases from V and 8 from J, leaving 15 bases between them. CDR3 amino acids: CASSLQRAGDEAFL. CDR3 DNA: TGTGCCAGCAGTTTACAACGGGCGGGGGACGAAGCTTTCCTT.

This clonotype was observed a handful of times. The chain couples TRBV4-1 to TRBJ2-1; 10 positions match TRBD2. This CDR3 comprises 14 residues. V lost 0 bases, J lost 14 bases, and 7 bases stayed unmatched. Germline CDR1 and CDR2: MGHRA and YSYEKL. The CDR3: CASSQDPLAGEEFF. The CDR3 region has the DNA TGCGCCAGCAGCCAAGATCCCCTAGCGGGAGAAGAGTTCTTC.

This clonotype was found a few times. The chain joins TRBV6-5 to TRBJ2-1; D call uncertain. This CDR3 comprises 14 residues. V was pared by 0 bases and J by 7 bases, with 10 bases between. Germline assignment: CDR1 MNHEY and CDR2 SVGAGI. The DNA of the CDR3 is TGTGCCAGCAGTTACTCTGGGCCAGAGAATGAGCAGTTCTTC. It specifies CASSYSGPENEQFF.

Turning to this clonotype: A read error may explain this, as a much larger clone is one base away. V usage is TRBV29-1 and J usage is TRBJ2-7; TRBD1 matches 7 bases. The CDR3 runs 13 residues. Per the germline V gene, CDR1 is SQVTM and CDR2 is ANQGSEA. CDR3 loop: CRVEGQASYEQYF. CDR3 DNA sequence: TGCCGCGTTGAAGGACAGGCTTCCTACGAGCAGTACTTC.

On this clonotype: This may come from a read error, since a much larger clone is one base off. The CDR3 protein is CARSPARDSNPGANVLTF. CDR3 in DNA: TGTGCCAGAAGCCCCGCAAGGGACAGCAACCCTGGGGCCAACGTCCTGACTTTC. This chain joins TRBV5-8 and TRBJ2-6; TRBD1 aligns across 7 bases. Unmatched junction bases numbered 16, after V lost 8 bases and J lost 2 bases. The length of the CDR3 is 18 residues. Germline V lookup: CDR1 SGHTS, CDR2 YDEGEE.

There are a few counts of this clonotype. This rearrangement joins TRBV7-9 to TRBJ1-2; D is unclear. The germline V and J ends were trimmed by 4 bases and 3 bases, with 9 bases remaining between them. The CDR3 consists of 13 residues. Germline-derived CDR1 and CDR2 are SEHNR and FQNEAQ (reference sequence). CDR3 coding DNA: TGTGCCAGCAGCTATCAAGAGGACTATGGCTACACCTTC. Translation: CASSYQEDYGYTF. The full variable domain, its missing parts supplied by reference TRBV7-9 and TRBJ1-2, is DTGVSQNPRHKITKRGQNVTFRCDPISEHNRLYWYRQTLGQGPEFLTYFQNEAQLEKSRLLSDRFSAERPKGSFSTLEIQRTEQGDSAMYLCASSYQEDYGYTFGSGTRLTVV.

A note on this clonotype: A read error may be the cause here, since a much bigger clone is one base away. The rearrangement links TRBV7-9 to TRBJ1-5; 9 bases align to TRBD1. Germline V gene sequence: CDR1 SEHNR, CDR2 FQNEAQ (reference sequence). This CDR3 contains 14 residues. The CDR3 bases are TGTGCCAGCGGCTTACAGGGGGCCGATCAGCCCCAGCATTTT. Amino acids: CASGLQGADQPQHF.

This clonotype was picked up many times. The chain couples TRBV2 to TRBJ1-5; perhaps TRBD1 as D (6 bases). The germline V gene has CDR1 SNHLY and CDR2 FYNNEI. V was trimmed by 5 bases and J by 0 bases, leaving 14 bases between them. CDR3 length: 16 amino acids. CDR3 protein: CASSPWGASSNQPQHF. The CDR3, as DNA: TGTGCCAGCAGTCCCTGGGGGGCCAGTAGCAATCAGCCCCAGCATTTT.